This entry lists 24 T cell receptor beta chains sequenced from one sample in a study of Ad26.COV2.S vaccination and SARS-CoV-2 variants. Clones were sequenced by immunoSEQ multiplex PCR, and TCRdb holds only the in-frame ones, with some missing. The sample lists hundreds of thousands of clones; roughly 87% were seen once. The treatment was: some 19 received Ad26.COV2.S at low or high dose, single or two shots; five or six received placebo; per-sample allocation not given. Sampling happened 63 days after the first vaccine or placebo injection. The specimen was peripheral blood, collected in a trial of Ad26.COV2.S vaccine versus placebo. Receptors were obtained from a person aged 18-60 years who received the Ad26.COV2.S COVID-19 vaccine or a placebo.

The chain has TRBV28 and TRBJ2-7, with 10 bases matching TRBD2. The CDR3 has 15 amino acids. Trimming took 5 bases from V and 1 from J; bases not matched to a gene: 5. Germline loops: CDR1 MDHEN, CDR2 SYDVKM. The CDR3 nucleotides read TGTGCCAGCAGTGCCTCTAGCGGGGGATCCTACGAGCAGTACTTC. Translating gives CASSASSGGSYEQYF.

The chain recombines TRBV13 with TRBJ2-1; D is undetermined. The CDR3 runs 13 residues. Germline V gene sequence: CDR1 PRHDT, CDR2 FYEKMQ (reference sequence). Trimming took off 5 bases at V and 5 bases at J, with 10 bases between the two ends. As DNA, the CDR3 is TGTGCCAGCAGCCCGGTCTTCCACAATGAGCAGTTCTTC. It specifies CASSPVFHNEQFF.

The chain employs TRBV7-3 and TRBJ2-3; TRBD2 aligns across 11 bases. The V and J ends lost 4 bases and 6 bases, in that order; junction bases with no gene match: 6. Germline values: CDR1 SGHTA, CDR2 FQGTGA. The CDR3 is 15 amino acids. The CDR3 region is CASSSGTSGSDTQYF. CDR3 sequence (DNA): TGTGCCAGCAGCTCCGGTACTAGCGGGAGTGATACGCAGTATTTT.

The CDR3: CASSLALDANTGELFF. The CDR3 DNA sequence: TGCGCCAGCAGCTTGGCGCTAGACGCGAACACCGGGGAGCTGTTTTTT. The rearrangement joins TRBV5-1 to TRBJ2-2; the D is unclear. CDR3 length equals 16 residues. The V and J ends lost 0 bases and 0 bases respectively, with 9 bases between them. Germline CDR1 is SGHRS and CDR2 is YFSETQ.

The CDR3 protein is CASSLQTGPNYGYTF. Written as DNA, the CDR3 is TGTGCCAGCAGCCTACAGACAGGGCCTAACTATGGCTACACCTTC. V and J are TRBV3-1 (or the pseudogene TRBV3-2) and TRBJ1-2, with 7 bases lining up with TRBD1. The J segment lost 0 bases and the V segment lost 4 bases, leaving 5 bases of the junction unmatched. The CDR3 is made up of 15 amino acids. Germline V lookup: CDR1 LGHDT, CDR2 YNNKEL (reference sequence).

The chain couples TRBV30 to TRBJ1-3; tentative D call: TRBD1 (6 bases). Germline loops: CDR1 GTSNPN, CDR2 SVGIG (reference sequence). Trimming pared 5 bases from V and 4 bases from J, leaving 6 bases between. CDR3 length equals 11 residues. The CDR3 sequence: CAWDRGNTIYF. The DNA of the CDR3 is TGTGCCTGGGACAGGGGAAACACCATATATTTT.

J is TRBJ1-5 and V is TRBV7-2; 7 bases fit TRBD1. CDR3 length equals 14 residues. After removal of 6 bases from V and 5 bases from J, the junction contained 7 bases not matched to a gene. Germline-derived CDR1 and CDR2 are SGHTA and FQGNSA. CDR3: CASSRDRAYQPQHF. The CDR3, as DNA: TGTGCCAGCAGTCGAGACAGGGCTTATCAGCCCCAGCATTTT.

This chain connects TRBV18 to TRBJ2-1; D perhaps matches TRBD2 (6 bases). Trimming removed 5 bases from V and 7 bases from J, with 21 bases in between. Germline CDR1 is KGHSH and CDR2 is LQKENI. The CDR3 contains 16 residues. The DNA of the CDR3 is TGTGCCAGCTCAGGATCCGGGACTGAGGGGACGAATGAGCAGTTCTTC. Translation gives CASSGSGTEGTNEQFF.

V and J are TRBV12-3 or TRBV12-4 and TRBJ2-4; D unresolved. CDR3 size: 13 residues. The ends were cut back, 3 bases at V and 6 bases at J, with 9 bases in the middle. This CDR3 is CASSFTLINIQYF. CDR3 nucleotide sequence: TGTGCCAGCAGTTTTACACTCATAAACATTCAGTACTTC.

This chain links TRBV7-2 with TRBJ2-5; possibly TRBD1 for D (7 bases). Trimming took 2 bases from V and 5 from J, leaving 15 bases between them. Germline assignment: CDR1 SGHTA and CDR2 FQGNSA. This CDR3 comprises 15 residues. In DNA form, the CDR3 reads TGTGCCAGCAGCTTATCAGGGGGGAAGTGGGAGACCCAGTACTTC. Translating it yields CASSLSGGKWETQYF.

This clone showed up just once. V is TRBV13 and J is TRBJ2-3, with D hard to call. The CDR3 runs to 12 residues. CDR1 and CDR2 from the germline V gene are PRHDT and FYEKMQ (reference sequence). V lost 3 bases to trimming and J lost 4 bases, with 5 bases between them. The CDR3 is CASSFLADTQYF. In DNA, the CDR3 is TGTGCCAGCAGCTTCCTGGCAGATACGCAGTATTTT.

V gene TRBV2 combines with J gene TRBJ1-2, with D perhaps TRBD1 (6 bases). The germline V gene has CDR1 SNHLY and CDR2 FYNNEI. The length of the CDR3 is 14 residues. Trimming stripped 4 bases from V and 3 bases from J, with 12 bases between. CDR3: CASSGPGADYGYTF. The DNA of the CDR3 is TGTGCCAGCAGTGGGCCGGGGGCAGACTATGGCTACACCTTC.

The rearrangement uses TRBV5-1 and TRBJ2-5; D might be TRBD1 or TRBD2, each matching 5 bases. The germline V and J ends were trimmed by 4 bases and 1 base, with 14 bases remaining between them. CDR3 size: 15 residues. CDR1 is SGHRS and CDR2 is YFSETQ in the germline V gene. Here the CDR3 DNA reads TGCGCCAGCAGCCAAATAACAGGACTCCAAGAGACCCAGTACTTC. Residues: CASSQITGLQETQYF. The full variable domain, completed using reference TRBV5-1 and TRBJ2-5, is KAGVTQTPRYLIKTRGQQVTLSCSPISGHRSVSWYQQTPGQGLQFLFEYFSETQRNKGNFPGRFSGRQFSNSRSEMNVSTLELGDSALYLCASSQITGLQETQYFGPGTRLLVL.

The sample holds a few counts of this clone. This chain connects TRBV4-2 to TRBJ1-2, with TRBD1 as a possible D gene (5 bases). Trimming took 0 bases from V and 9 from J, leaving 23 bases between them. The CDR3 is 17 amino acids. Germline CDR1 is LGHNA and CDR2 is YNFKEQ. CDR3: CASSQDPLARDPQRYTF. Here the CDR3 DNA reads TGTGCCAGCAGCCAAGATCCCCTCGCCCGGGACCCCCAACGCTACACCTTC.

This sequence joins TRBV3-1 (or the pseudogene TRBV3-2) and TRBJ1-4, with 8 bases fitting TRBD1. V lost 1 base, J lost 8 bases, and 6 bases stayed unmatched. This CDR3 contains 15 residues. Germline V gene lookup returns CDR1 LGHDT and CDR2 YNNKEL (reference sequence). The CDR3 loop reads CASSQGWTGNEKLFF. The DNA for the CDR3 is TGTGCCAGCAGCCAAGGTTGGACAGGGAACGAAAAACTGTTTTTT.

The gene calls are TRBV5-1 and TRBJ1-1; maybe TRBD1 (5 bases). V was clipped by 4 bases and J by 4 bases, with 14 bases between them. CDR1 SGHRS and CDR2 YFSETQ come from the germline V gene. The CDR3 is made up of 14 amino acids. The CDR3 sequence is CASSVGLGGTEAFF. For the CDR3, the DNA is TGCGCCAGCAGCGTAGGACTGGGGGGCACTGAAGCTTTCTTT.

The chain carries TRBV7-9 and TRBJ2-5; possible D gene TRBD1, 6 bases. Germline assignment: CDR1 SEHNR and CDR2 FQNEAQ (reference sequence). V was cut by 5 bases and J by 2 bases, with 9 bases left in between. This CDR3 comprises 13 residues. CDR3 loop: CASSRTEQETQYF. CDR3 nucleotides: TGTGCCAGCAGCCGGACAGAGCAAGAGACCCAGTACTTC. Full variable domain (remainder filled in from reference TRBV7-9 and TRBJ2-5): DTGVSQNPRHKITKRGQNVTFRCDPISEHNRLYWYRQTLGQGPEFLTYFQNEAQLEKSRLLSDRFSAERPKGSFSTLEIQRTEQGDSAMYLCASSRTEQETQYFGPGTRLLVL.

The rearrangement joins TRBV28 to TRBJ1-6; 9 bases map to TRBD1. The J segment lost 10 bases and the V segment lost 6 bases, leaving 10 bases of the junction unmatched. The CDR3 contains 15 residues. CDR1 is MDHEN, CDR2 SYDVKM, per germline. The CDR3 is CASRRGTGWVSPLHF. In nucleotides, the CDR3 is TGTGCCAGCAGACGAGGGACAGGGTGGGTCTCACCCCTCCACTTT.

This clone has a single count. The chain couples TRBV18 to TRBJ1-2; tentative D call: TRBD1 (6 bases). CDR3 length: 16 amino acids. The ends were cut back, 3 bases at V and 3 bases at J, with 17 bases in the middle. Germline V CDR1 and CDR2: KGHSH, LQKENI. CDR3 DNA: TGTGCCAGCTCACCCAGGGACACCCTAGGGGACTATGGCTACACCTTC. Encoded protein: CASSPRDTLGDYGYTF.

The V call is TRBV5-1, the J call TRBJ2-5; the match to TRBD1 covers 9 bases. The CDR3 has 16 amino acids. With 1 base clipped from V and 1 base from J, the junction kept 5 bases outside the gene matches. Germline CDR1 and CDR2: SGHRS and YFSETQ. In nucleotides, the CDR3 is TGCGCCAGCAGCTTGACCACAGGGGGCATCCAAGAGACCCAGTACTTC. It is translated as CASSLTTGGIQETQYF.

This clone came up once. The CDR3 DNA sequence: TGTGCCAGCAGCTTCTCCAGGGGGCCGTCCTACGAGCAGTACTTC. Translation gives CASSFSRGPSYEQYF. The genes are TRBV7-2 and TRBJ2-7; TRBD1 aligns across 8 bases. The V gene end was trimmed by 3 bases and the J gene end by 1 base; junction bases not matched to a gene: 5. The germline gives CDR1 SGHTA, CDR2 FQGNSA. CDR3 length equals 15 residues.

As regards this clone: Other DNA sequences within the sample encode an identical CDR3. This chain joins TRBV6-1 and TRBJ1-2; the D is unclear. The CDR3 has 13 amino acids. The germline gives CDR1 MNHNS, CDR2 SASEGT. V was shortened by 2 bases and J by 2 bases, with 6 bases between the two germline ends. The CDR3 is CASSENRNYGYTF. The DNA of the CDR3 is TGTGCCAGCAGTGAAAACAGAAACTATGGCTACACCTTC.

The CDR3 protein is CASSDQEGKPLHF. In DNA form, the CDR3 reads TGTGCCAGCAGTGATCAAGAAGGGAAACCCCTCCACTTT. The J gene is TRBJ1-6, the V gene TRBV25-1; no clear D gene. CDR3 length: 13 amino acids. CDR1 is MGHDK and CDR2 is SYGVNS in the germline V gene. Trimming left V 3 bases short and J 12 bases short, with 12 bases between.

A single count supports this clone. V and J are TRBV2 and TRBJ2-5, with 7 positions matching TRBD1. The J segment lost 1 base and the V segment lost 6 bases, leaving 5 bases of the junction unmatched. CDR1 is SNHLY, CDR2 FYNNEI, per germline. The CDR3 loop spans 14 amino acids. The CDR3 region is CASRSTGAQETQYF. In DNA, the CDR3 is TGTGCCAGCAGAAGTACAGGGGCCCAAGAGACCCAGTACTTC. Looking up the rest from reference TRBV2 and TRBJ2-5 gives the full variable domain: EPEVTQTPSHQVTQMGQEVILRCVPISNHLYFYWYRQILGQKVEFLVSFYNNEISEKSEIFDDQFSVERPDGSNFTLKIRSTKLEDSAMYFCASRSTGAQETQYFGPGTRLLVL.